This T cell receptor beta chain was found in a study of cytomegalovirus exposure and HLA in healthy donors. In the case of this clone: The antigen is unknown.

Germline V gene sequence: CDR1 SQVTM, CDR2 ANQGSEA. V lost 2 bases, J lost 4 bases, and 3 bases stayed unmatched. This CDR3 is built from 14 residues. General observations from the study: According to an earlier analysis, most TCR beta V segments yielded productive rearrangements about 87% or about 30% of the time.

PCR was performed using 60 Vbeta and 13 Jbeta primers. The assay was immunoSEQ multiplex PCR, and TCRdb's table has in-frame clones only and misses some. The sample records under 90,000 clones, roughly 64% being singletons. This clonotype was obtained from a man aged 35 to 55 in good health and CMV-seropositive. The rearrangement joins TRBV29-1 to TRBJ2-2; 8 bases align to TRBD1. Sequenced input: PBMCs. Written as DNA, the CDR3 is TGCAGCGTTGAAAGAGACAGGGGCACCGGGGAGCTGTTTTTT. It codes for CSVERDRGTGELFF.